This TCR beta chain emerged from a study of human T cells and chemical hapten exposure. Overall study context: Donors were sensitized with 2% DPC on the upper inner arm.

The table lists this clonotype with a few counts. TCRdb re-called the RACE reads with MiXCR, one entry per CDR3 protein. The sample includes 75,000 to 100,000 distinct CDR3 sequences, around 12% of them seen just once. Germline V lookup: CDR1 SGHTA, CDR2 FQGNSA. V dropped 9 bases and J dropped 7 bases, with 14 bases sitting between them. The length of the CDR3 is 12 residues. Time point here: patch test 1, 2 weeks after DPC sensitization. The treatment is: therapeutic diphenylcyclopropenone sensitization with weekly scalp DPC. This sample comprised whole blood, obtained in connection with sensitization to the hapten diphenylcyclopropenone (DPC). This sequence originates from a woman aged 40 to 49 with alopecia areata. Some clones in this sample may be carry-over from other donors' samples. The chain is built from TRBV7-2 and TRBJ2-3, with D perhaps TRBD1 (5 bases). The CDR3 nucleotides read TGTGCCAGTGGGGCCAGTGGGAATACGCAGTATTTT. Residues: CASGASGNTQYF.